Listed below are T cell receptor beta chains from one sample, sequenced in a study of shared clonotypes between healthy human individuals. The method was immunoSEQ multiplex PCR; TCRdb's version includes in-frame clones alone and lacks a portion of them. The sample consists of roughly 500,000 clones, almost 97% of them appearing once. Sequenced input: naive CD4+ T cells sorted from blood. Every receptor here comes from a woman between 25 and 40 years old in good health. CDR3s include the opening cysteine and the closing phenylalanine or tryptophan. A D gene is named only where the DNA matches it firmly. Clone sizes are given selectively: once, few, many, or a class where the clone is expanded.

TRBJ1-1 13 NA TRBV28 once CASSPTGSTEAFF TGTGCCAGCAGTCCTACAGGGAGCACTGAAGCTTTCTTT
TRBJ2-7 14 NA TRBV28 NA CASSSRGSSYEQYF TGTGCCAGCAGTTCGAGGGGAAGCTCCTACGAGCAGTACTTC
TRBJ2-7 15 NA TRBV2 NA CASSQKDGRIYEQYF TGTGCCAGCAGTCAGAAGGACGGAAGGATCTACGAGCAGTACTTC
TRBJ2-1 14 NA TRBV6-5 NA CASRIFGRVNEQFF TGTGCCAGCAGGATATTCGGGAGAGTGAATGAGCAGTTCTTC
TRBJ2-2 18 TRBD2 TRBV5-1 NA CASSLIPSGRTNTGELFF TGCGCCAGCAGCTTGATACCTAGCGGGAGGACGAACACCGGGGAGCTGTTTTTT
TRBJ2-5 14 TRBD1 TRBV4-1 NA CASSQGTVQETQYF TGCGCCAGCAGCCAGGGGACAGTACAAGAGACCCAGTACTTC
TRBJ1-5 16 TRBD1 TRBV28 NA CASSLWAGGGNQPQHF TGTGCCAGCAGTTTATGGGCAGGGGGAGGCAATCAGCCCCAGCATTTT
TRBJ2-2 15 TRBD1 TRBV7-7 NA CASSRSTGATGELFF TGTGCCAGCAGCCGGTCGACAGGGGCTACCGGGGAGCTGTTTTTT
TRBJ2-5 14 NA TRBV7-6 NA CASSLGTAQETQYF TGTGCCAGCAGCTTAGGGACAGCCCAAGAGACCCAGTACTTC
TRBJ1-1 14 TRBD1 TRBV9 NA CASSPTGRGTEAFF TGTGCCAGCAGCCCGACAGGGAGAGGCACTGAAGCTTTCTTT
TRBJ2-7 15 TRBD1 TRBV9 once CASSVSGTGSYEQYF TGTGCCAGCAGCGTTTCCGGGACAGGCTCCTACGAGCAGTACTTC
TRBJ1-1 14 TRBD1 TRBV7-2 NA CASSPQGVNTEAFF TGTGCCAGCAGCCCTCAGGGGGTGAACACTGAAGCTTTCTTT
TRBJ2-7 15 NA TRBV10-3 NA CAISEMAGPPLEQYF TGTGCCATCAGTGAGATGGCGGGACCGCCCCTGGAGCAGTACTTC
TRBJ2-4 15 TRBD1 TRBV7-9 NA CASSLNQGDKNIQYF TGTGCCAGCAGCTTAAATCAGGGGGACAAAAACATTCAGTACTTC
TRBJ1-1 17 NA TRBV9 few CASSLNDRIRGNTEAFF TGTGCCAGCAGCCTAAACGATCGGATACGGGGGAACACTGAAGCTTTCTTT
TRBJ2-1 14 TRBD2 TRBV7-9 once CASTLAGVDNEQFF TGTGCCAGCACCCTAGCGGGAGTCGACAATGAGCAGTTCTTC
TRBJ2-3 16 TRBD1 TRBV5-6 NA CASSLGTGGRGDTQYF TGTGCCAGCAGCTTGGGGACAGGGGGCCGGGGAGATACGCAGTATTTT
TRBJ1-6 12 NA TRBV19 NA CASRSRDSPLHF TGTGCCAGTAGGAGTCGGGATTCACCCCTCCACTTT
TRBJ1-3 15 NA TRBV18 NA CASSLSGASGNTIYF TGTGCCAGCTCACTTTCCGGGGCCTCTGGAAACACCATATATTTT
TRBJ1-5 15 TRBD1 TRBV6-1 NA CASYSGGANNQPQHF TGTGCCAGCTATTCAGGGGGCGCGAACAATCAGCCCCAGCATTTT
TRBJ2-3 15 TRBD2 TRBV19 NA CASSILAGVSDTQYF TGTGCCAGTAGTATCCTAGCGGGAGTATCAGATACGCAGTATTTT
TRBJ1-2 14 TRBD1 TRBV5-6 NA CASSFLGGSYGYTF TGTGCCAGCAGCTTCTTAGGGGGCTCCTATGGCTACACCTTC
TRBJ1-1 14 NA TRBV19 NA CASSRGAGRTEAFF TGTGCCAGTAGTCGGGGGGCAGGACGAACTGAAGCTTTCTTT
TRBJ2-7 15 TRBD2 TRBV10-3 NA CAISEYPSGRYEQYF TGTGCCATCAGTGAGTACCCTAGCGGGAGGTACGAGCAGTACTTC
TRBJ1-5 14 NA TRBV27 NA CASSLSGHWQPQHF TGTGCCAGCAGTTTATCCGGGCATTGGCAGCCCCAGCATTTT
TRBJ2-1 16 TRBD2 TRBV7-2 once CASSLVGTSGRNEQFF TGTGCCAGCAGCTTAGTTGGGACTAGCGGGAGGAATGAGCAGTTCTTC
TRBJ1-1 14 NA TRBV15 once CATSGAEGRTEAFF TGTGCCACCAGCGGCGCAGAGGGCCGGACTGAAGCTTTCTTT
TRBJ1-2 15 NA TRBV28 once CASSLVVLNNYGYTF TGTGCCAGCAGTTTGGTGGTCCTCAATAACTATGGCTACACCTTC
TRBJ2-7 15 NA TRBV7-3 NA CASSVAGTTSYEQYF TGTGCCAGCAGCGTAGCCGGGACGACCTCCTACGAGCAGTACTTC